This T cell receptor (beta chain) originates from a study of cytomegalovirus exposure and HLA in healthy donors. The CDR3 spans 15 residues. Germline V gene sequence: CDR1 SGHVS, CDR2 FQNEAQ. V shed 2 bases and J shed 3 bases, with 12 bases lying between them. Profiling relied on immunoSEQ multiplex PCR, and the TCRdb table lists in-frame clones only, not all of them. The sample contains a few hundred thousand clones, approximately 90% of which appear only once. The chain joins TRBV7-8 to TRBJ2-3; D ambiguous. The TCR comes from a woman between 18 and 29 years old in good health and CMV-seronegative. Sequenced sample: PBMCs. In DNA form, the CDR3 reads TGTGCCAGCAGCTTAAGCCTTTCGTTTACAGATACGCAGTATTTT. It specifies CASSLSLSFTDTQYF. Using reference TRBV7-8 and TRBJ2-3 for the parts outside the CDR3, the full variable domain is GAGVSQSPRYKVAKRGQDVALRCDPISGHVSLFWYQQALGQGPEFLTYFQNEAQLDKSGLPSDRFFAERPEGSVSTLKIQRTQQEDSAVYLCASSLSLSFTDTQYFGPGTRLTVL.